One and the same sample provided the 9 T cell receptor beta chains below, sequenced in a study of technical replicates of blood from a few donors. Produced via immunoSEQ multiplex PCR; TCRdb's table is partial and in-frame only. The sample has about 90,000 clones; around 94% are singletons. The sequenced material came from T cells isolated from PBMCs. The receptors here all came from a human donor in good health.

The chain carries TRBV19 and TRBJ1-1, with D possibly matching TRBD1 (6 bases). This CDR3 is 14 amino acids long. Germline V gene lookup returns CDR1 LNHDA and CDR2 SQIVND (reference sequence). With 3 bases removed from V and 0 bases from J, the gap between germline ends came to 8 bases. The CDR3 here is CASSMDRVNTEAFF. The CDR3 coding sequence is TGTGCCAGTAGTATGGACAGAGTGAACACTGAAGCTTTCTTT.

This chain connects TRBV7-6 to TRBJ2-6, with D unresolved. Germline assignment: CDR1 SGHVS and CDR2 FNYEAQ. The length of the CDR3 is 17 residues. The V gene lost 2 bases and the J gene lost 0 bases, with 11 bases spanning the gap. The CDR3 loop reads CASSLWADRSGANVLTF. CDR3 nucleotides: TGTGCCAGCAGCTTATGGGCAGACCGCTCTGGGGCCAACGTCCTGACTTTC.

CDR3 coding DNA: TGTGCCAGCTCACTCACTAGCGGGAGATACACCGGGGAGCTGTTTTTT. Its protein is CASSLTSGRYTGELFF. The V call is TRBV18, the J call TRBJ2-2; 11 bases line up with TRBD2. Germline V lookup: CDR1 KGHSH, CDR2 LQKENI. There are 16 residues in the CDR3. The junction had 4 bases not matched to a gene; V was cut back by 4 bases and J by 3 bases.

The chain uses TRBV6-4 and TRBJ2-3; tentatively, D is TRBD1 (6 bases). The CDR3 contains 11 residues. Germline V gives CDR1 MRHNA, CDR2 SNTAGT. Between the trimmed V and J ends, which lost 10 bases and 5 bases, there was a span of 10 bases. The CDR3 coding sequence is TGTGCCACCAGGGGAGTAGATACGCAGTATTTT. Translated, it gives CATRGVDTQYF.

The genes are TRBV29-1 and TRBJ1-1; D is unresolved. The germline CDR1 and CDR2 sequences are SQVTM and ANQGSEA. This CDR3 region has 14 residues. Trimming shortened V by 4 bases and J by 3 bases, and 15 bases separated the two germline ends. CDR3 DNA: TGCAGCGTTGGGATTGGGCTTTCGGACACTGAAGCTTTCTTT. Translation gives CSVGIGLSDTEAFF.

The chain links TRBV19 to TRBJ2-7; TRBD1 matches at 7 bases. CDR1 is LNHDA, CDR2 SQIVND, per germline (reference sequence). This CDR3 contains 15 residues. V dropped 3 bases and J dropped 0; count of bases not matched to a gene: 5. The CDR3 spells CASSIGQVVSYEQYF. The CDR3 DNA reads TGTGCCAGTAGTATCGGACAGGTCGTCTCCTACGAGCAGTACTTC. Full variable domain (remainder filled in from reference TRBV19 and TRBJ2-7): DGGITQSPKYLFRKEGQNVTLSCEQNLNHDAMYWYRQDPGQGLRLIYYSQIVNDFQKGDIAEGYSVSREKKESFPLTVTSAQKNPTAFYLCASSIGQVVSYEQYFGPGTRLTVT.

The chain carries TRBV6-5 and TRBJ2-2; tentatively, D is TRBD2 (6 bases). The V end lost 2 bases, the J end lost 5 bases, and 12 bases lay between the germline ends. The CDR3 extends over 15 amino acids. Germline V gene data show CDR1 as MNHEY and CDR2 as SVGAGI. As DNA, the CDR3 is TGTGCCAGCAGTTACGTGGAGGGGCGAACCGGGGAGCTGTTTTTT. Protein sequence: CASSYVEGRTGELFF.

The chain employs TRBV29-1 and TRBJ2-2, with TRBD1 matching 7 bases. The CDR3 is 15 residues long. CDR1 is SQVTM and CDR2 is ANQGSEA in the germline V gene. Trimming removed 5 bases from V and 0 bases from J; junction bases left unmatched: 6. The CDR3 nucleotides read TGCAGCGTTAGGTTGACAGGGTCGAACACCGGGGAGCTGTTTTTT. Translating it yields CSVRLTGSNTGELFF.

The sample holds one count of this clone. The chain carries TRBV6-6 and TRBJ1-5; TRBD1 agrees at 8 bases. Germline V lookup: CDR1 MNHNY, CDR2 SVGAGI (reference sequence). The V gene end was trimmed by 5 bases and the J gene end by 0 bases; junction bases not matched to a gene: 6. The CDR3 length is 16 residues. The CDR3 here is CASSAPGTGSNQPQHF. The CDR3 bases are TGTGCCAGCAGTGCGCCCGGGACAGGTAGCAATCAGCCCCAGCATTTT.